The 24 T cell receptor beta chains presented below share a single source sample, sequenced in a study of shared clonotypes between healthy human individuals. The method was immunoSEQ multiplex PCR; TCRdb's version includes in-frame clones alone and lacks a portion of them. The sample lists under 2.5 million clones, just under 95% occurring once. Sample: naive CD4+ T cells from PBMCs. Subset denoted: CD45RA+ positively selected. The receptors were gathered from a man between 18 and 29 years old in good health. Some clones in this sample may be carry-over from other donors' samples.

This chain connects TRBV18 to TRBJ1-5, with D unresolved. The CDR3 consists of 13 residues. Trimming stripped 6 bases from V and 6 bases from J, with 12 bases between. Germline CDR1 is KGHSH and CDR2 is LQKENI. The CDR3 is CASSQTGSQPQHF. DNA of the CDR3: TGTGCCAGCTCGCAAACCGGGAGTCAGCCCCAGCATTTT.

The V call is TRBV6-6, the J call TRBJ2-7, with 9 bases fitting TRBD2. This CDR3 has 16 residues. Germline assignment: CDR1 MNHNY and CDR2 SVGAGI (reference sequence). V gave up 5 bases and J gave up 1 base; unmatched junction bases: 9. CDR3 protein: CASSRPLSGSSYEQYF. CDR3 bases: TGTGCCAGCAGTCGACCCCTTAGCGGGAGTTCCTACGAGCAGTACTTC.

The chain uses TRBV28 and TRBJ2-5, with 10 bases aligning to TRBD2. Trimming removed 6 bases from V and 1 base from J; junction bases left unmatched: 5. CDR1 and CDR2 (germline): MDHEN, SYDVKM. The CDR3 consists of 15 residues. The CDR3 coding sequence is TGTGCCAGCAGACTAGCGGGGCCACCCCAAGAGACCCAGTACTTC. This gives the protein CASRLAGPPQETQYF.

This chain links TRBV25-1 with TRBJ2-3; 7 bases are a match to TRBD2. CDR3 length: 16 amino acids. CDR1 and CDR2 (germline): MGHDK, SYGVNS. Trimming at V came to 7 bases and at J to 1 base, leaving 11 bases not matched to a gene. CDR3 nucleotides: TGTGCCAGCAACCCGGGGGGTCTAGCGGGCACAGATACGCAGTATTTT. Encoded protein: CASNPGGLAGTDTQYF.

CDR3 coding DNA: TGTGCCAGCAGCTTAGCGACGGATGAGCAGTTCTTC. It yields the protein CASSLATDEQFF. The gene calls are TRBV7-8 and TRBJ2-1; D uncertain. Deletions cut 0 bases from V and 8 bases from J, with 5 bases between. Germline V gives CDR1 SGHVS, CDR2 FQNEAQ. The CDR3 contains 12 residues.

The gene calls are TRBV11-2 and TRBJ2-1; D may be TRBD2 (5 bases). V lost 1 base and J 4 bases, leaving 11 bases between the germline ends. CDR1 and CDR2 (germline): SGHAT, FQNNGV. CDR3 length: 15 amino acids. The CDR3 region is CASSLGGVRYNEQFF. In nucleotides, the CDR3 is TGTGCCAGCAGCTTAGGGGGAGTAAGGTACAATGAGCAGTTCTTC.

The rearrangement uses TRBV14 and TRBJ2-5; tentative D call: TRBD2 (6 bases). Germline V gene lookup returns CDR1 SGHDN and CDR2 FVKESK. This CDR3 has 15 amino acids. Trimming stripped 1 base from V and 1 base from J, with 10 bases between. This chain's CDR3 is CASSQVAGLQETQYF. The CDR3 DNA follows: TGTGCCAGCAGCCAAGTCGCGGGACTCCAAGAGACCCAGTACTTC.

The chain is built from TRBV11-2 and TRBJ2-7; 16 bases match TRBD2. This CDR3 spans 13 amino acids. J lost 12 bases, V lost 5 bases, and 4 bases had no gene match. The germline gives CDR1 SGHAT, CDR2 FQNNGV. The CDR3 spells CASSPGLAGGPYF. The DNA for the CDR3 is TGTGCCAGCAGCCCGGGACTAGCGGGAGGGCCGTACTTC. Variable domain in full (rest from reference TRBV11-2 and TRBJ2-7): EAGVAQSPRYKIIEKRQSVAFWCNPISGHATLYWYQQILGQGPKLLIQFQNNGVVDDSQLPKDRFSAERLKGVDSTLKIQPAKLEDSAVYLCASSPGLAGGPYFGPGTRLTVT.

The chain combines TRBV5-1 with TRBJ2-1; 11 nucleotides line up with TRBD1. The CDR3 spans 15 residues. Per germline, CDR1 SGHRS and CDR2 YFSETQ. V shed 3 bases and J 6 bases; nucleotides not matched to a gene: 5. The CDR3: CASSSSGTGGNEQFF. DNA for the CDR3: TGCGCCAGCAGCTCTTCCGGGACAGGGGGCAATGAGCAGTTCTTC.

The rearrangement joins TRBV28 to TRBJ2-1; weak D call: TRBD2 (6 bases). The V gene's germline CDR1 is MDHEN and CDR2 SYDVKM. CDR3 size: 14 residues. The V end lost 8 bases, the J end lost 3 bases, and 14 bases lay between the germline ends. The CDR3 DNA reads TGTGCCAGCCTTGCGGGACCCAGCTACAATGAGCAGTTCTTC. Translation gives CASLAGPSYNEQFF.

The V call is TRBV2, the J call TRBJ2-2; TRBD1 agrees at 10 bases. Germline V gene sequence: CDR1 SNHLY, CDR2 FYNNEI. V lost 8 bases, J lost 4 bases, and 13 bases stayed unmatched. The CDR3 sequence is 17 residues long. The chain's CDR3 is CASRGRDRGPFTGELFF. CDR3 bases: TGTGCCAGCCGAGGGCGGGACAGGGGCCCTTTCACCGGGGAGCTGTTTTTT.

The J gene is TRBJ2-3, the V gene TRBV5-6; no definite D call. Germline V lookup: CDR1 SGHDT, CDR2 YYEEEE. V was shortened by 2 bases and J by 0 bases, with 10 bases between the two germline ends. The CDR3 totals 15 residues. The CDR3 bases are TGTGCCAGCAGCTTCACTCGGATTAGCACAGATACGCAGTATTTT. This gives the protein CASSFTRISTDTQYF.

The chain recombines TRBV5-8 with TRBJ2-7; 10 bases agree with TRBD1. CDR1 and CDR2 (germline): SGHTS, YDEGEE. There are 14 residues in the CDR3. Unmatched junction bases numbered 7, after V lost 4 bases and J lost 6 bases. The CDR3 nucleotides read TGTGCCAGCAGCCGGCGGGACAGGGGTGGCGAGCAGTACTTC. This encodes CASSRRDRGGEQYF.

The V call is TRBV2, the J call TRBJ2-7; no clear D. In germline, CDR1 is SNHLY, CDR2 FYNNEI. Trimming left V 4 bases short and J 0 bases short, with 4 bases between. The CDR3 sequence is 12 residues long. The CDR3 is CASSGASYEQYF. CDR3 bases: TGTGCCAGCAGTGGAGCCTCCTACGAGCAGTACTTC. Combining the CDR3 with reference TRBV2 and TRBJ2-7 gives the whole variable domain EPEVTQTPSHQVTQMGQEVILRCVPISNHLYFYWYRQILGQKVEFLVSFYNNEISEKSEIFDDQFSVERPDGSNFTLKIRSTKLEDSAMYFCASSGASYEQYFGPGTRLTVT.

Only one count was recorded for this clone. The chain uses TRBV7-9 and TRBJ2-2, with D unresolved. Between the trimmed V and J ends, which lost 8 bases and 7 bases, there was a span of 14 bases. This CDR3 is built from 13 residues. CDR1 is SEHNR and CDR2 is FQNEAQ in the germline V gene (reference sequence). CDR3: CASGVRKVGELFF. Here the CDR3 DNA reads TGTGCCAGCGGGGTGAGGAAGGTCGGGGAGCTGTTTTTT.

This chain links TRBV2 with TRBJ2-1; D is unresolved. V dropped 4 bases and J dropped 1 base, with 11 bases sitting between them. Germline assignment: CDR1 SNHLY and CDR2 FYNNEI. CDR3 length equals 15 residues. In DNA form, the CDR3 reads TGTGCCAGCAGTGGAAACAGCCCATCCTACAATGAGCAGTTCTTC. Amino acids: CASSGNSPSYNEQFF.

The CDR3 is CASSLSSGVRDTQYF. As DNA, the CDR3 is TGTGCCAGCAGCCTCTCTAGCGGGGTGAGGGATACGCAGTATTTT. This chain connects TRBV7-2 to TRBJ2-3; 9 bases fit TRBD2. V was clipped by 5 bases and J by 6 bases; unmatched bases: 9. The V gene's germline CDR1 is SGHTA and CDR2 FQGNSA. The CDR3 extends over 15 amino acids.

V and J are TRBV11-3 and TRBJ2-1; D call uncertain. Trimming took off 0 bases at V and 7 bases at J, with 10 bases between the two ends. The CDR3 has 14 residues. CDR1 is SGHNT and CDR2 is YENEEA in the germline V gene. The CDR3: CASSLDNSRNEQFF. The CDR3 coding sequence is TGTGCCAGCAGCTTAGATAATAGCAGAAATGAGCAGTTCTTC.

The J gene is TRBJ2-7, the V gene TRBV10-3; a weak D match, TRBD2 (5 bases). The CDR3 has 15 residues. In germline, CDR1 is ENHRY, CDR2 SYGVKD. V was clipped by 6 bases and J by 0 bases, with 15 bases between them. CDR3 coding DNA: TGTGCCATCAGCCCTGGACTGAAGAGCTCCTACGAGCAGTACTTC. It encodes CAISPGLKSSYEQYF.

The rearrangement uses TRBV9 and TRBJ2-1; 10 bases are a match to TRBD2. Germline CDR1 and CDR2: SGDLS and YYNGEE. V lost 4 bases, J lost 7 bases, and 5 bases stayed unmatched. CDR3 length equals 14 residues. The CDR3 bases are TGTGCCAGCAGCCCTAGCGGGAGACTAAATGAGCAGTTCTTC. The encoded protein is CASSPSGRLNEQFF.

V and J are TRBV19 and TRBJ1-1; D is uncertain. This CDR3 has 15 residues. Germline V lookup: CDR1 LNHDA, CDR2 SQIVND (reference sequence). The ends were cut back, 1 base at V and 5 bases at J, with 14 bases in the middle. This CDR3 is CASSIVGGFGTEAFF. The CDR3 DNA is TGTGCCAGTAGTATAGTAGGTGGATTTGGGACTGAAGCTTTCTTT.

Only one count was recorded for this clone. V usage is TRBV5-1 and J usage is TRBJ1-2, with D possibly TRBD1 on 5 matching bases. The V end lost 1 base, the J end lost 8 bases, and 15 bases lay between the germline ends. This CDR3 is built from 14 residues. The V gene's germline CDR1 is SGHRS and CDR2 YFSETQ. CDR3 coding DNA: TGCGCCAGCAGCTTGTTGAAGGCCCAGGGCGGCTACACCTTC. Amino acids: CASSLLKAQGGYTF.

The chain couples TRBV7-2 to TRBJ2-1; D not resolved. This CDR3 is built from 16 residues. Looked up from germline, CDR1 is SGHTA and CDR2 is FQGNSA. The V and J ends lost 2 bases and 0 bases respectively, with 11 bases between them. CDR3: CASSLKRSSSYNEQFF. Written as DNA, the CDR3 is TGTGCCAGCAGCTTAAAACGGAGCAGCTCCTACAATGAGCAGTTCTTC.

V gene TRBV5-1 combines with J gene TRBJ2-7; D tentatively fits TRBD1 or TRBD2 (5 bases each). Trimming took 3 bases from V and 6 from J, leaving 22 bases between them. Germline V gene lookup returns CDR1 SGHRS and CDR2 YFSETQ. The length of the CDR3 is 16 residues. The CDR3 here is CASSSIPGTEFGEQYF. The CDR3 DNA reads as TGCGCCAGCAGCTCGATCCCCGGGACCGAATTTGGCGAGCAGTACTTC.